These 20 T cell receptor beta chains were all obtained from the same sample, sequenced in a study of blood T cells in healthy people across ages. Then a second PCR, running about 6 to 11 cycles, was carried out with a sample-barcoded 5' primer and a J-beta primer mix. One entry per CDR3 protein, called by TCRdb with MiXCR from the 5' RACE reads. The sample includes hundreds of thousands of distinct CDR3 sequences, roughly 48% seen only once; the top ten take under 15%. The specimen was blood. The origin of the receptors is a man younger than 45 in good health.

The chain has TRBV5-1 and TRBJ2-7, with TRBD2 identical over 7 bases. The DNA matches TRBJ2-5 better at its end, which makes the J call doubtful. This CDR3 comprises 13 residues. Germline V gene lookup returns CDR1 SGHRS and CDR2 YFSETQ. The DNA for the CDR3 is TGCGCCAGCGGCATTCAGGGAGGGGAGACCCAGTACTTC. It specifies CASGIQGGETQYF.

The chain combines TRBV6-1 with TRBJ1-2; no clear D. The CDR3 extends over 13 amino acids. Trimming stripped 1 base from V and 2 bases from J, with 5 bases between. The germline V gene encodes CDR1 MNHNS and CDR2 SASEGT. For the CDR3, the DNA is TGTGCCAGCAGTGAAGGCGAAAACTATGGCTACACCTTC. This codes for CASSEGENYGYTF.

Notes on this clonotype: One end of the junction varies from germline; a read error may be responsible. This sequence joins TRBV24-1 and TRBJ1-2; D is ambiguous. Germline CDR1 and CDR2: KGHDR and SFDVKD. The CDR3 contains 12 residues. Here the CDR3 DNA reads TGTGCCACCAGTGTAGGCAGCTATGGCTGCACCTTC. Translating it yields CATSVGSYGCTF.

This clonotype was seen more than once but under ten times. This chain's CDR3 is CASSSPKTGLAAYEHF. For the CDR3, the DNA is TGTGCCAGCAGCTCCCCTAAGACAGGCCTTGCTGCTTATGAGCATTTT. The V gene is TRBV5-5, the J gene TRBJ1-5; a weak D match, TRBD1 (6 bases). The CDR3 contains 16 residues. The V gene lost 3 bases and the J gene lost 14 bases, with 27 bases spanning the gap. CDR1 is SGHKS, CDR2 YYEKEE, per germline (reference sequence).

The rearrangement uses TRBV11-1 and TRBJ2-7, with 7 bases aligning to TRBD1. The DNA end is more similar to TRBJ2-5, so the J call may be wrong. This CDR3 contains 14 residues. Germline CDR1 is SGHAT and CDR2 is FQDESV (reference sequence). CDR3 residues: CASSSDRVRQTQYF. The CDR3 nucleotides read TGTGCCAGCAGCTCCGACAGGGTCAGACAGACCCAGTACTTC.

This chain links TRBV6-4 with TRBJ2-7; D may be TRBD2 (6 bases). Trimming shortened V by 4 bases and J by 6 bases, and 10 bases separated the two germline ends. This CDR3 spans 12 amino acids. CDR1 and CDR2 (germline): MRHNA, SNTAGT. Here the CDR3 reads CASSGRACEQYF. The CDR3 bases are TGTGCCAGCAGTGGGAGGGCGTGCGAGCAGTACTTC.

The V call is TRBV6-5, the J call TRBJ1-2; the D gene is possibly TRBD1 (5 bases). V lost 4 bases and J lost 6, with 15 bases in between. The CDR3 length is 14 residues. Germline-derived CDR1 and CDR2 are MNHEY and SVGAGI. For the CDR3, the DNA is TGTGCCAGCAGTTGGGTGGCGGGGCGGAATGGCTACACCTTC. Its protein product is CASSWVAGRNGYTF.

This clonotype was seen more than once but under ten times. The chain employs TRBV20-1 and TRBJ1-2; D unresolved. Germline V gene data show CDR1 as DFQATT and CDR2 as SNEGSKA (reference sequence). Trimming cost V 5 bases and J 2 bases, with 12 bases left between them. This CDR3 has 13 residues. CDR3 protein: CSALPGLNYGYTF. The CDR3 DNA reads as TGCAGTGCTCTCCCAGGCCTGAACTATGGCTACACCTTC.

This clonotype was counted between two and nine times. This chain connects TRBV5-1 to TRBJ1-2; 7 nucleotides line up with TRBD1. V lost 2 bases, J lost 4 bases, and 5 bases stayed unmatched. Germline V lookup: CDR1 SGHRS, CDR2 YFSETQ. The CDR3 totals 14 residues. This CDR3 is CASSFGQESYGYTF. The CDR3 DNA reads as TGCGCCAGCAGCTTTGGACAGGAAAGCTATGGCTACACCTTC.

CDR3 loop: CASGFATWRGNEKLFF. In DNA form, the CDR3 reads TGTGCTAGTGGTTTCGCAACATGGAGGGGTAATGAAAAACTGTTTTTT. The chain links TRBV12-5 to TRBJ1-4, with D possibly being TRBD1 (5 bases). The CDR3 loop spans 16 amino acids. The germline V gene encodes CDR1 LGHNT and CDR2 FRNRAP. Trimming pared 3 bases from V and 4 bases from J, leaving 15 bases between. Looking up the rest from reference TRBV12-5 and TRBJ1-4 gives the full variable domain: DARVTQTPRHKVTEMGQEVTMRCQPILGHNTVFWYRQTMMQGLELLAYFRNRAPLDDSGMPKDRFSAEMPDATLATLKIQPSEPRDSAVYFCASGFATWRGNEKLFFGSGTQLSVL.

The gene calls are TRBV7-8 and TRBJ2-1; TRBD2 might be the D (6 bases). Germline lookup yields CDR1 SGHVS and CDR2 FQNEAQ. The CDR3 sequence is 15 residues long. V was pared by 5 bases and J by 6 bases, with 17 bases between. CDR3 DNA sequence: TGTGCCAGCAGCCCAACGGGACTCCCCTCCAATGAGCAGTTCTTC. Protein sequence: CASSPTGLPSNEQFF. Based on the CDR3 plus reference TRBV7-8 and TRBJ2-1, the full variable domain is GAGVSQSPRYKVAKRGQDVALRCDPISGHVSLFWYQQALGQGPEFLTYFQNEAQLDKSGLPSDRFFAERPEGSVSTLKIQRTQQEDSAVYLCASSPTGLPSNEQFFGPGTRLTVL.

The CDR3 DNA follows: TGTGCCAGCAGCTTGAGTAGGGCGGATGCTTTCTTT. Residues: CASSLSRADAFF. J is TRBJ1-1 and V is TRBV7-9; D gene ambiguous. The CDR3 is 12 amino acids. The germline V gene encodes CDR1 SEHNR and CDR2 FQNEAQ (reference sequence). V lost 3 bases, J lost 11 bases, and 13 bases lay in between.

V and J are TRBV7-2 and TRBJ2-5; D ambiguous. V shed 2 bases and J shed 5 bases, with 12 bases lying between them. The CDR3 runs to 14 residues. Germline CDR1 and CDR2: SGHTA and FQGNSA. The CDR3 region has the DNA TGTGCCAGCAGCTTACGCGCGCCCGGGGAGACCCAGTACTTC. Its translation: CASSLRAPGETQYF.

The chain is built from TRBV6-2 or TRBV6-3 and TRBJ2-5; D perhaps matches TRBD1 (7 bases). The CDR3 is made up of 15 amino acids. CDR1 and CDR2 from the germline V gene are MNHEY and SVGEGT. V lost 2 bases to trimming and J lost 2 bases, with 12 bases between them. The CDR3: CASSYMGGQQETQYF. In DNA, the CDR3 is TGTGCCAGCAGTTACATGGGGGGACAGCAAGAGACCCAGTACTTC.

V usage is TRBV5-1 and J usage is TRBJ2-7, with 11 bases aligning to TRBD2. The CDR3 has 15 residues. V lost 4 bases and J lost 3; bases outside the gene matches: 6. CDR1 is SGHRS and CDR2 is YFSETQ in the germline V gene. CDR3 residues: CASSAAGTSGYEQYF. CDR3 DNA: TGCGCCAGCAGCGCGGCCGGGACTAGCGGCTACGAGCAGTACTTC.

This clonotype has more than one count but fewer than ten. In DNA form, the CDR3 reads TGTGCCAGCAGCTTAGTAGGCGGGGCCGGGCAGTATTTT. This gives the protein CASSLVGGAGQYF. This chain uses TRBV7-2 with TRBJ2-3; weak D call: TRBD2 (6 bases). The V gene's germline CDR1 is SGHTA and CDR2 FQGNSA. The CDR3 spans 13 residues. Trimming stripped 1 base from V and 11 bases from J, with 13 bases between. Supplemented by reference TRBV7-2 and TRBJ2-3, the full variable domain reads GAGVSQSPSNKVTEKGKDVELRCDPISGHTALYWYRQSLGQGLEFLIYFQGNSAPDKSGLPSDRFSAERTGGSVSTLTIQRTQQEDSAVYLCASSLVGGAGQYFGPGTRLTVL.

This rearrangement joins TRBV6-6 to TRBJ1-2; D not certain. Germline lookup yields CDR1 MNHNY and CDR2 SVGAGI (reference sequence). The germline V and J ends were trimmed by 5 bases and 5 bases, with 24 bases remaining between them. The CDR3 covers 17 residues. The CDR3 region is CASSPLRGPKDPYGYTF. CDR3 bases: TGTGCCAGCAGTCCCCTTAGAGGGCCCAAAGACCCATATGGCTACACCTTC.

The chain has TRBV2 and TRBJ1-2, with no clear D. Looked up from germline, CDR1 is SNHLY and CDR2 is FYNNEI. Deletions cut 2 bases from V and 8 bases from J, with 15 bases between. The CDR3 has 14 amino acids. In nucleotides, the CDR3 is TGTGCCAGCAGTGAAAGACCAGCTCGAATGGGCTACACCTTC. Its protein product is CASSERPARMGYTF.

The V and J genes are TRBV7-2 and TRBJ2-7, with 10 nucleotides matching TRBD2. Germline V lookup: CDR1 SGHTA, CDR2 FQGNSA. This CDR3 is built from 15 residues. Trimming removed 4 bases from V and 4 bases from J; junction bases left unmatched: 7. The CDR3 DNA reads TGTGCCAGCAGCTCAGAGCGGGGGGGTACATACGAGCAGTACTTC. Translated, it gives CASSSERGGTYEQYF. Variable domain in full (rest from reference TRBV7-2 and TRBJ2-7): GAGVSQSPSNKVTEKGKDVELRCDPISGHTALYWYRQSLGQGLEFLIYFQGNSAPDKSGLPSDRFSAERTGGSVSTLTIQRTQQEDSAVYLCASSSERGGTYEQYFGPGTRLTVT.

This clonotype was seen a handful of times. The chain combines TRBV28 with TRBJ1-6, with 9 bases matching TRBD1. CDR3 length: 16 residues. J lost 7 bases, V lost 5 bases, and 9 bases had no gene match. The germline gives CDR1 MDHEN, CDR2 SYDVKM. The CDR3 coding sequence is TGTGCCAGCAGTGCATGGGGACAGGGTGAAAATTCACCCCTCCACTTT. This codes for CASSAWGQGENSPLHF.